These T cell receptor beta chains were read from a single sample in a study of T cell repertoires in ileal Crohn's disease. Some clones are missing from TCRdb's copy, which holds only in-frame ones; the method was immunoSEQ multiplex PCR. The sample shows tens of thousands of clones, roughly nine tenths of them seen only once. The sequenced sample consisted of ileal tissue. The receptors here all came from an adult with Crohn's disease. Both conserved end residues are part of each CDR3. D genes are given only for firm matches. Rows give clone size only sometimes, using once, few, many, or a class for an expanded clone.

size	V	J	D	CDR3	DNA
-	TRBV6-6	TRBJ1-2	-	CASSYSNVGRRYGYTF	TGTGCCAGCAGTTACTCGAACGTTGGCCGGAGGTATGGCTACACCTTC
-	TRBV28	TRBJ1-4	TRBD1	CASRPTGQGRLEKLFF	TGTGCCAGCAGGCCTACGGGACAGGGACGGTTAGAAAAACTGTTTTTT
once	TRBV6-4	TRBJ1-1	-	CASSSTGRGEAFF	TGTGCCAGCAGCTCCACAGGGAGGGGTGAAGCTTTCTTT
once	TRBV6-5	TRBJ1-2	-	CASSYAAGRRNYGYTF	TGTGCCAGCAGTTACGCGGCCGGGAGAAGAAACTATGGCTACACCTTC
once	TRBV18	TRBJ2-7	TRBD2	CASSPSSGNSYEQYF	TGTGCCAGCTCACCATCCAGCGGGAACTCCTACGAGCAGTACTTC
-	TRBV27	TRBJ1-2	-	CASSLGGSPPYGYTF	TGTGCCAGCAGTTTAGGGGGCAGCCCACCCTATGGCTACACCTTC
-	TRBV25-1	TRBJ2-3	-	CASEQQHTQYF	TGTGCCAGCGAACAGCAACATACGCAGTATTTT
few	TRBV11-2	TRBJ1-2	-	CASSLDPRIYGYTF	TGTGCCAGCAGCTTAGATCCGCGGATCTATGGCTACACCTTC
-	TRBV6-6	TRBJ1-3	-	CASGEGAGNTIYF	TGTGCCAGCGGGGAAGGGGCTGGAAACACCATATATTTT
-	TRBV2	TRBJ2-5	TRBD2	CASSEGLAGVYQETQYF	TGTGCCAGCAGTGAGGGACTAGCGGGGGTGTACCAAGAGACCCAGTACTTC